This is a list of T cell receptor beta chains from one sample in a study of blood T cells in healthy people across ages. One entry per CDR3 protein, called by TCRdb with MiXCR from the 5' RACE reads. The sample has 1,500,000 or so distinct CDR3 sequences; 45% to 70% are singletons. The sample was blood. The receptors originated from a man between 18 and 35 years old in good health. CDR3s include the opening cysteine and the closing phenylalanine or tryptophan. D genes are given only for firm matches. Clone sizes are given selectively: once, few, many, or a class where the clone is expanded.

>NA|TRBV12-3/TRBV12-4|NA|TRBJ2-5
TGTGCCAGCAGTTTAGTAGACGAGACCCAGTACTTC
CASSLVDETQYF
>NA|TRBV29-1|NA|TRBJ2-7
TGCAGCGTCCACAATCCGGGCCGGAAAGGCGCCTACGAGCAGTACTTC
CSVHNPGRKGAYEQYF
>NA|TRBV4-3|NA|TRBJ1-4
TGCGCCAGCAGCGTCGAGCTGAGTGAAAAACTGTTTTTT
CASSVELSEKLFF
>NA|TRBV25-1|NA|TRBJ1-6
TGTGCCAGCACAGCTTATAATTCACCCCTCCACTTT
CASTAYNSPLHF
>NA|TRBV3-1|NA|TRBJ2-7
TGTGCCAGCAGCCAAGGTTGGGGACCCCGGTCCGAGCAGTACTTC
CASSQGWGPRSEQYF
>once|TRBV27|TRBD1|TRBJ2-3
TGTGCCAGCAGTTTAAGGACAGGGACAGACACAGATACGCAGTATTTT
CASSLRTGTDTDTQYF
>NA|TRBV6-2/TRBV6-3|TRBD1|TRBJ2-4
TGTGCCAGCAGTCCCACAGACAGGGAGCAGTACTTC
CASSPTDREQYF
>NA|TRBV6-5|NA|TRBJ2-1
TGTGCCAGCAGTTACTCTACGGGGCCGGGGGATGAGCAGTTCTTC
CASSYSTGPGDEQFF
>NA|TRBV4-2|TRBD2|TRBJ2-7
TGTGCCAGCAGCCATAGGACTAGAACCTACGAGCAGTACTTC
CASSHRTRTYEQYF
>NA|TRBV7-9|NA|TRBJ2-1
TGTGCCAGCAGCGGGGGGCGCAGGGCATCGAACAATGAGCAGTTCTTC
CASSGGRRASNNEQFF
>once|TRBV11-1|TRBD1|TRBJ1-2
TGTGCCAGCGGACAGGGGGATGGCTGCACCTTC
CASGQGDGCTF
>few|TRBV7-2|NA|TRBJ2-7
TGTGCCAGCAGCTTAGGAGTGAGGGCCGGAGCCTCCTACGAGCAGTACTTC
CASSLGVRAGASYEQYF
>NA|TRBV5-1|NA|TRBJ2-5
TGCGCCAGCAGCCCGACAGCTAAAGAGACCCAGTACTTC
CASSPTAKETQYF
>many|TRBV7-2|TRBD2|TRBJ2-7
TGTGCCAGCAGCTTAGGGGCGCCTAGCGGAGGCTACGAGCAGTACTTC
CASSLGAPSGGYEQYF
>few|TRBV27|TRBD1|TRBJ2-5
TGTGCCAGCAGTCCCGACAGGGGGCTAAGTTTCCCGTACTTC
CASSPDRGLSFPYF
>NA|TRBV3-1|NA|TRBJ2-1
TGTGCCAGCAGCCAAGCCCCCCCAGGGTCTGGACTCAATGAGCAGTTCTTC
CASSQAPPGSGLNEQFF
>NA|TRBV7-6|NA|TRBJ1-1
TGTGCCAGCATTCTAGAGGGAGGGGGAACTGAAGCTTTCTTT
CASILEGGGTEAFF
>few|TRBV5-5|NA|TRBJ1-5
TGTGCCAGCAGCCCGAATGGGCGGCCGAGCAATCAGCCCCAGCATTTT
CASSPNGRPSNQPQHF
>NA|TRBV5-1|TRBD2|TRBJ2-1
TGCGCCAGCAGCAGTACTAGCGGGGACTCCTACAATGAGCAGTTCTTC
CASSSTSGDSYNEQFF
>NA|TRBV7-9|NA|TRBJ2-1
TGTGCCAGCAGCGTCCGGGACCTAGAGCAGTTCTTC
CASSVRDLEQFF
>NA|TRBV28|NA|TRBJ1-5
TGTGCCAGCAGTTTATTTTTATCCGATCAGCCCCAGCATTTT
CASSLFLSDQPQHF
>once|TRBV5-1|TRBD2|TRBJ2-4
TGCGCCAGCAGCTTATCATTAGCGGGAGGGCCGGGTAACATTCAGTACTTC
CASSLSLAGGPGNIQYF
>NA|TRBV13|TRBD2|TRBJ2-5
TGTGCCACTCAACTAGCGGCCCAAGAGACCCAGTACTTC
CATQLAAQETQYF
>NA|TRBV10-3|TRBD1|TRBJ1-4
TGTGCCATCAGGGGGACAGGAAATAATGAAAAACTGTTTTTT
CAIRGTGNNEKLFF
>few|TRBV28|NA|TRBJ2-4
TGTGCCAGCAGTTTACAAGGGGACTTTAATTTGAACATTCAGTACTTC
CASSLQGDFNLNIQYF
>few|TRBV10-3|NA|TRBJ1-5
TGTGCCATCCGAGGAGGGGAAGGCAATCAGCCCCAGCATTTT
CAIRGGEGNQPQHF
>many|TRBV12-3/TRBV12-4|NA|TRBJ2-3
TGTGCCAGCAGTTACGAAGATACGCAGTATTTT
CASSYEDTQYF
>NA|TRBV5-6|NA|TRBJ2-1
TGTGCCAGCAGCTCCCTGCTTCGCGGAGCCTACAATGAGCAGTTCTTC
CASSSLLRGAYNEQFF
>NA|TRBV2|NA|TRBJ2-1
TGTGCCAGCACGTTACAGGAGGACAATGAGCAGTTCTTC
CASTLQEDNEQFF
>NA|TRBV10-2|NA|TRBJ1-4
TGCGCCAGCAGTGAGTCGCAGGCTGAAAAACTGTTTTTT
CASSESQAEKLFF
>NA|TRBV30|NA|TRBJ2-3
TGTGCCGGGAGTCCCACAGATACGCAGTATTTT
CAGSPTDTQYF
>once|TRBV3-1|NA|TRBJ2-7
TGTGCCAGCAGCCAAGAGCTCGACAGAGCCTACGAGCAGTACTTC
CASSQELDRAYEQYF
>NA|TRBV11-2|NA|TRBJ1-2
TGTGCCAGCAGCTTAGATCCGGGGGCGGTGGTGTACTATGGCTACACCTTC
CASSLDPGAVVYYGYTF
>NA|TRBV11-2|NA|TRBJ2-1
TGTGCCAGCAGCTTAATCGACAGCTCCTACAATGAGCAGTTCTTT
CASSLIDSSYNEQFF
>NA|TRBV6-2/TRBV6-3|NA|TRBJ1-2
TGTGCCAGCAGTCGACAGCCGGCCTATGGCTACACCTTC
CASSRQPAYGYTF
>NA|TRBV4-1|NA|TRBJ1-2
TGCGCCAGCAGCCCGAGGACAGAACACCGTAACTATGGCTACACCTTC
CASSPRTEHRNYGYTF
>few|TRBV12-3/TRBV12-4|TRBD1|TRBJ2-7
TGTGCCAGCAGTTTCACAGGGGACCTGAGTGAGGAGCAGTACTTC
CASSFTGDLSEEQYF
>NA|TRBV6-2/TRBV6-3|NA|TRBJ2-5
TGTGCCACCTGGGGTGTGGACTACCAAGAGACCCAGTACTTC
CATWGVDYQETQYF
>NA|TRBV14|NA|TRBJ2-1
TGTGCCAGCAGCCAAATCCGACAGGTAGAGAATGAGCAGTTCTTC
CASSQIRQVENEQFF